This TCR beta chain stems from a study of technical replicates of blood from a handful of donors. The CDR3 length is 14 residues. With V trimmed by 4 bases and J by 3 bases, 6 bases remained unmatched. Germline V lookup: CDR1 GTSNPN, CDR2 SVGIG (reference sequence). Only in-frame clones appear in the TCRdb table, and some are missing; sequencing was by immunoSEQ multiplex PCR. Altogether about 79,000 clones are present, 94% being singletons, with the ten largest covering 0.26%. This chain connects TRBV30 to TRBJ1-5; TRBD1 agrees at 7 bases. Sample: T cells isolated from PBMCs. The receptor comes from a human donor in good health. The chain's CDR3 is CAWTSGTDNQPQHF. CDR3 coding DNA: TGTGCCTGGACCAGTGGGACAGACAATCAGCCCCAGCATTTT.